The next 30 T cell receptor beta chains were all read from a single sample in a study of cytomegalovirus exposure and HLA in healthy donors. The PCR ran on 60 Vbeta and 13 Jbeta primers. Clones were read by immunoSEQ multiplex PCR, and TCRdb kept only the in-frame ones, dropping some. The sample records around 120,000 clones, 15% being singletons. Sequenced material: PBMCs. These TCRs come from a woman aged 18-29 years in good health and CMV-seronegative.

The chain has TRBV2 and TRBJ2-1; 7 bases are shared with TRBD2. The V segment lost 5 bases and the J segment 8 bases; nucleotides outside the gene matches: 9. The germline V gene encodes CDR1 SNHLY and CDR2 FYNNEI. The CDR3 runs to 14 residues. CDR3: CASSTVGGGDEQFF. Written as DNA, the CDR3 is TGTGCCAGCAGTACCGTGGGGGGGGGAGATGAGCAGTTCTTC.

This clone was seen only a few times. CDR3 DNA sequence: TGTGCCAGCAGTGGGCGAGGGGGGGATCAGCCCCAGCATTTT. Translating gives CASSGRGGDQPQHF. This chain connects TRBV2 to TRBJ1-5; perhaps TRBD1 as D (6 bases). V lost 4 bases, J lost 5 bases, and 12 bases lay in between. Germline CDR1 and CDR2: SNHLY and FYNNEI. This CDR3 contains 14 residues.

The chain employs TRBV7-9 and TRBJ2-1, with 11 nucleotides matching TRBD2. Trimming cost V 3 bases and J 3 bases; bases outside gene matches: 4. Germline V lookup: CDR1 SEHNR, CDR2 FQNEAQ (reference sequence). CDR3 length equals 16 residues. The CDR3 DNA sequence: TGTGCCAGCAGCTTGGTGGGACTAGCGGACTACAATGAGCAGTTCTTC. Protein sequence: CASSLVGLADYNEQFF.

The table lists this clone with a few counts. The chain links TRBV18 to TRBJ2-7; 7 nucleotides line up with TRBD2. The trim removed 5 bases at V and 1 base at J, leaving 8 bases unmatched. This CDR3 has 15 amino acids. Germline assignment: CDR1 KGHSH and CDR2 LQKENI. Here the CDR3 reads CASSSGTVISYEQYF. CDR3 sequence (DNA): TGTGCCAGCTCAAGCGGGACTGTCATTTCCTACGAGCAGTACTTC.

This clone was seen more than once but under ten times. The chain employs TRBV28 and TRBJ1-1; 9 bases align to TRBD1. The CDR3 extends over 14 amino acids. CDR1 and CDR2 (germline): MDHEN, SYDVKM. Germline trimming cut 10 bases from V and 5 bases from J; bases unmatched to any gene: 11. Here the CDR3 reads CATHTGGAWTEAFF. The CDR3 bases are TGTGCCACCCATACAGGGGGCGCCTGGACTGAAGCTTTCTTT.

In this sample, this clone turned up a few times. The chain recombines TRBV7-9 with TRBJ1-4; 8 bases agree with TRBD1. J was trimmed by 2 bases and V by 4 bases; bases with no gene match: 3. This CDR3 has 15 residues. The germline CDR1 and CDR2 sequences are SEHNR and FQNEAQ (reference sequence). CDR3 nucleotides: TGTGCCAGCAGCTCGAGGACAGGGACTAATGAAAAACTGTTTTTT. It encodes CASSSRTGTNEKLFF.

The genes are TRBV5-1 and TRBJ2-7; D perhaps matches TRBD1 (6 bases). The V gene's germline CDR1 is SGHRS and CDR2 YFSETQ. The CDR3 runs to 13 residues. Between the trimmed V and J ends, which lost 4 bases and 4 bases, there was a span of 12 bases. The CDR3 sequence is CASSPQGFYEQYF. The CDR3 DNA reads as TGCGCCAGCAGCCCACAGGGTTTTTACGAGCAGTACTTC.

The J gene is TRBJ2-1, the V gene TRBV27; the match to TRBD2 covers 7 bases. The CDR3 contains 16 residues. The germline CDR1 and CDR2 sequences are MNHEY and SMNVEV (reference sequence). The V and J ends lost 5 bases and 5 bases, in that order; junction bases with no gene match: 12. CDR3 residues: CASSRSGLVSNNEQFF. The CDR3, as DNA: TGTGCCAGCAGTCGGAGCGGACTAGTCTCGAACAATGAGCAGTTCTTC.

CDR3 residues: CASSLVSAGGTGELFF. The CDR3 coding sequence is TGTGCCAGCAGCTTAGTCTCAGCAGGTGGCACCGGGGAGCTGTTTTTT. The J gene is TRBJ2-2, the V gene TRBV11-1, with D hard to call. With 1 base removed from V and 4 bases from J, the gap between germline ends came to 13 bases. The germline V gene encodes CDR1 SGHAT and CDR2 FQDESV (reference sequence). CDR3 size: 16 residues.

This chain joins TRBV28 and TRBJ2-2, with a tentative D call TRBD2 (7 bases). The CDR3 consists of 16 residues. Germline V gene sequence: CDR1 MDHEN, CDR2 SYDVKM. The germline V and J ends were trimmed by 7 bases and 5 bases, with 20 bases remaining between them. CDR3 nucleotide sequence: TGTGCCAGCACCCGAACGGGGGGCACATTAACCGGGGAGCTGTTTTTT. This encodes CASTRTGGTLTGELFF. The variable domain in full, with the rest retrieved from reference TRBV28 and TRBJ2-2, is DVKVTQSSRYLVKRTGEKVFLECVQDMDHENMFWYRQDPGLGLRLIYFSYDVKMKEKGDIPEGYSVSREKKERFSLILESASTNQTSMYLCASTRTGGTLTGELFFGEGSRLTVL.

This CDR3 reads CASSARLAGSDTQYF. CDR3 sequence (DNA): TGTGCCAGCAGCGCGAGACTAGCGGGGTCAGATACGCAGTATTTT. The chain links TRBV25-1 to TRBJ2-3; 11 positions agree with TRBD2. CDR1 MGHDK and CDR2 SYGVNS come from the germline V gene. The CDR3 extends over 15 amino acids. V trimming: 6 bases; J trimming: 4 bases; junction bases outside the gene matches: 6.

The gene calls are TRBV4-3 and TRBJ2-5, with TRBD2 as a possible D gene (6 bases). Matching the DNA end better, TRBJ2-7 makes the J call doubtful. The CDR3 is 15 residues long. Per germline, CDR1 LGHNA and CDR2 YSLEER. CDR3: CASSQEVGLGYEQYF. In DNA form, the CDR3 reads TGCGCCAGCAGCCAAGAAGTGGGACTCGGCTACGAGCAGTACTTC.

This chain uses TRBV7-9 with TRBJ2-5, with D maybe TRBD2 (6 bases). Looked up from germline, CDR1 is SEHNR and CDR2 is FQNEAQ (reference sequence). The CDR3 has 14 amino acids. The V end lost 6 bases, the J end lost 1 base, and 12 bases lay between the germline ends. CDR3 in amino acids: CASRGSGFQETQYF. The CDR3 DNA reads TGTGCCAGCAGGGGTAGCGGATTCCAAGAGACCCAGTACTTC.

This clone was recorded a few times. The genes are TRBV28 and TRBJ2-7; TRBD1 aligns across 11 bases. Germline V gives CDR1 MDHEN, CDR2 SYDVKM. Trimming cost V 6 bases and J 3 bases; bases outside gene matches: 7. This CDR3 comprises 15 residues. In DNA form, the CDR3 reads TGTGCCAGCAGGCCAGGGGGACAGGGGGTCTACGAGCAGTACTTC. Its protein is CASRPGGQGVYEQYF.

This rearrangement joins TRBV11-2 to TRBJ2-7; 14 bases line up with TRBD2. Germline V gives CDR1 SGHAT, CDR2 FQNNGV. The V segment lost 3 bases and the J segment 5 bases; nucleotides outside the gene matches: 3. The CDR3 loop spans 15 amino acids. The CDR3 DNA reads as TGTGCCAGCAGCTTCGGACTAGCGGGAGGAGACGAGCAGTACTTC. Its protein is CASSFGLAGGDEQYF. The variable domain in full, with the rest retrieved from reference TRBV11-2 and TRBJ2-7, is EAGVAQSPRYKIIEKRQSVAFWCNPISGHATLYWYQQILGQGPKLLIQFQNNGVVDDSQLPKDRFSAERLKGVDSTLKIQPAKLEDSAVYLCASSFGLAGGDEQYFGPGTRLTVT.

The chain uses TRBV27 and TRBJ2-3, with 7 bases matching TRBD1. This CDR3 is 14 amino acids long. Germline V gene lookup returns CDR1 MNHEY and CDR2 SMNVEV (reference sequence). V gave up 5 bases and J gave up 5 bases; unmatched junction bases: 7. CDR3 in DNA: TGTGCCAGCAGTCATTACCGACAGGGAGATACGCAGTATTTT. This encodes CASSHYRQGDTQYF.

The chain is built from TRBV7-2 and TRBJ1-2; 7 bases agree with TRBD1. This CDR3 has 14 residues. Trimming at V came to 5 bases and at J to 8 bases, leaving 11 bases not matched to a gene. Germline assignment: CDR1 SGHTA and CDR2 FQGNSA. CDR3 loop: CASSPRGDSLGYTF. The CDR3 coding sequence is TGTGCCAGCAGCCCAAGGGGGGACAGCCTGGGCTACACCTTC.

The DNA of the CDR3 is TGTGCCAGCAGCTCCCCGGGGGTGCAGATCATGAACACTGAAGCTTTCTTT. It specifies CASSSPGVQIMNTEAFF. J is TRBJ1-1 and V is TRBV5-4; D might be TRBD1 (5 bases). CDR1 is SGHNT, CDR2 YYREEE, per germline (reference sequence). CDR3 length: 17 amino acids. Between the trimmed V and J ends, which lost 3 bases and 0 bases, there was a span of 18 bases.

Concerning this clone: A much more abundant neighbour one base away suggests this may be a read error. J is TRBJ2-3 and V is TRBV2, with 10 bases aligning to TRBD2. The CDR3 consists of 15 residues. Per the germline V gene, CDR1 is SNHLY and CDR2 is FYNNEI. V gave up 6 bases and J gave up 1 base; unmatched junction bases: 4. The CDR3 bases are TGTGCCAGCAGAGCCGGGACTAGCGGCACAGATACGCAGTATTTT. Translating it yields CASRAGTSGTDTQYF.

This chain links TRBV7-9 with TRBJ2-1; 7 nucleotides agree with TRBD1. CDR1 is SEHNR and CDR2 is FQNEAQ in the germline V gene (reference sequence). J gave up 4 bases and V 1 base, and 10 bases lay outside the gene matches. The CDR3 extends over 17 amino acids. CDR3: CASSLGRPGQIYNEQFF. CDR3 coding DNA: TGTGCCAGCAGCTTAGGGAGGCCGGGACAGATTTACAATGAGCAGTTCTTC.

This clone appeared a few times. This sample also contains other DNA sequences that code for the same CDR3. This chain joins TRBV6-5 and TRBJ1-2; TRBD1 matches at 9 bases. Germline CDR1 MNHEY, CDR2 SVGAGI. The CDR3 has 13 residues. V lost 2 bases to trimming and J lost 7 bases; unmatched junction nucleotides: 2. CDR3 sequence: CASSYGDRAGYTF. Here the CDR3 DNA reads TGTGCCAGCAGTTACGGGGACAGGGCTGGCTACACCTTC.

The chain combines TRBV29-1 with TRBJ2-5, with 7 bases identical to TRBD1. Germline CDR1 and CDR2: SQVTM and ANQGSEA. V was clipped by 4 bases and J by 1 base; unmatched bases: 3. This CDR3 comprises 13 residues. CDR3 sequence (DNA): TGCAGCGTTGGGGCAGGGGGCCAAGAGACCCAGTACTTC. This encodes CSVGAGGQETQYF.

In this sample, this clone turned up a few times. This sequence joins TRBV30 and TRBJ1-1; D is possibly TRBD1 (5 bases). The V end was cut by 1 base, the J end by 1 base, with 13 bases between. Looked up from germline, CDR1 is GTSNPN and CDR2 is SVGIG (reference sequence). This CDR3 is 15 amino acids long. The CDR3 loop is CAWSGGLTTNTEAFF. CDR3 DNA: TGTGCCTGGAGTGGGGGCCTAACAACGAACACTGAAGCTTTCTTT.

In this sample, this clone turned up a few times. V and J are TRBV11-3 and TRBJ2-2; tentatively, D is TRBD1 (6 bases). The CDR3 sequence is 14 residues long. Germline CDR1 and CDR2: SGHNT and YENEEA. V was trimmed by 6 bases and J by 3 bases, leaving 11 bases between them. CDR3 DNA: TGTGCCAGCAGACAGGGTGTGGACACCGGGGAGCTGTTTTTT. Amino acid sequence: CASRQGVDTGELFF.

A few counts support this clone. V gene TRBV2 combines with J gene TRBJ1-6, with 7 bases fitting TRBD1. This CDR3 is 14 amino acids long. V was clipped by 3 bases and J by 8 bases; unmatched bases: 4. Germline V CDR1 and CDR2: SNHLY, FYNNEI. The CDR3 DNA reads TGTGCCAGCAGTGAGGGACAGCTTTATTCACCCCTCCACTTT. Amino acid sequence: CASSEGQLYSPLHF.

The gene calls are TRBV27 and TRBJ2-1; 10 nucleotides line up with TRBD1. Germline CDR1 and CDR2: MNHEY and SMNVEV (reference sequence). The CDR3 sequence is 15 residues long. J lost 6 bases, V lost 2 bases, and 4 bases had no gene match. In DNA form, the CDR3 reads TGTGCCAGCAGTTTACGGGACAGGGGCGCCAATGAGCAGTTCTTC. Residues: CASSLRDRGANEQFF.

This clone has only a few counts. The chain carries TRBV5-1 and TRBJ2-3; possible D gene TRBD2, 5 bases. The CDR3 consists of 11 residues. Trimming left V 5 bases short and J 9 bases short, with 10 bases between. The germline V gene has CDR1 SGHRS and CDR2 YFSETQ. Written as DNA, the CDR3 is TGCGCCAGCAGATCCGGGGAGACGCAGTATTTT. Translation: CASRSGETQYF.

This chain uses TRBV13 with TRBJ2-2; the D gene is possibly TRBD1 (5 bases). CDR3 length equals 15 residues. Trimming stripped 1 base from V and 7 bases from J, with 13 bases between. Germline CDR1 PRHDT, CDR2 FYEKMQ (reference sequence). CDR3 in DNA: TGTGCCAGCAGCTTAGCGCCAGGGAAGGACGGGGAGCTGTTTTTT. The encoded protein is CASSLAPGKDGELFF.

The rearrangement joins TRBV2 to TRBJ2-1; 14 bases align to TRBD2. This CDR3 region has 15 residues. Germline V gives CDR1 SNHLY, CDR2 FYNNEI. J lost 10 bases, V lost 6 bases, and 8 bases had no gene match. The CDR3 protein is CASSPTSGGAGEQFF. For the CDR3, the DNA is TGTGCCAGCAGCCCGACTAGCGGGGGGGCCGGCGAGCAGTTCTTC.

This clone was observed a handful of times. The chain combines TRBV29-1 with TRBJ2-5; TRBD2 agrees at 16 bases. Germline values: CDR1 SQVTM, CDR2 ANQGSEA. The CDR3 runs 17 residues. V dropped 4 bases and J dropped 5; count of bases not matched to a gene: 10. The CDR3 spells CSVVGTSGRAFRETQYF. CDR3 nucleotides: TGCAGCGTTGTAGGGACTAGCGGGAGGGCCTTTAGGGAGACCCAGTACTTC.